Listed below are T cell receptor beta chains from one sample, sequenced in a study of Ad26.COV2.S vaccination and SARS-CoV-2 variants. This table comes from immunoSEQ multiplex PCR, and its TCRdb copy is limited to in-frame clones, with some not included. This sample has 320,000 or so clones; roughly nine tenths occur once, and the top ten carry around 5.5%. Sample: peripheral blood, taken in a trial of Ad26.COV2.S vaccine versus placebo. These receptors came from a person between 18 and 65 years old who received the Ad26.COV2.S COVID-19 vaccine or a placebo. Both conserved end residues are part of each CDR3. D genes are given only for firm matches. A row's size may be missing; if present it is once, few, many or a size class.

d_gene: -
j_gene: TRBJ1-5
v_gene: TRBV19
abundance: once
CDR3aa: CASSLQGNQPQHF
CDR3nt: TGTGCCAGTAGTCTCCAGGGGAATCAGCCCCAGCATTTT

d_gene: TRBD2
j_gene: TRBJ2-2
v_gene: TRBV13
abundance: -
CDR3aa: CASSSLAGGTYTGELFF
CDR3nt: TGTGCCAGCAGCTCCCTAGCGGGAGGGACCTACACCGGGGAGCTGTTTTTT

d_gene: -
j_gene: TRBJ1-4
v_gene: TRBV6-1
abundance: -
CDR3aa: CASSEQGPFEKLFF
CDR3nt: TGTGCCAGCAGTGAACAGGGCCCCTTTGAAAAACTGTTTTTT

d_gene: -
j_gene: TRBJ2-1
v_gene: TRBV5-1
abundance: -
CDR3aa: CASSPGKDNEQFF
CDR3nt: TGCGCCAGCAGCCCGGGGAAGGACAATGAGCAGTTCTTC

d_gene: -
j_gene: TRBJ2-2
v_gene: TRBV4-1
abundance: -
CDR3aa: CASSQDGGGELFF
CDR3nt: TGCGCCAGCAGCCAAGATGGCGGGGGGGAGCTGTTTTTT

d_gene: TRBD2
j_gene: TRBJ2-4
v_gene: TRBV27
abundance: -
CDR3aa: CASSLSGGKNIQYF
CDR3nt: TGTGCCAGCAGTTTAAGCGGGGGCAAAAACATTCAGTACTTC

d_gene: -
j_gene: TRBJ2-6
v_gene: TRBV10-1
abundance: -
CDR3aa: CASSESKGPSGANVLTF
CDR3nt: TGCGCCAGCAGTGAGTCGAAGGGCCCCTCTGGGGCCAACGTCCTGACTTTC

d_gene: -
j_gene: TRBJ2-1
v_gene: TRBV5-1
abundance: -
CDR3aa: CASSVSYNEQFF
CDR3nt: TGCGCCAGCAGTGTCTCCTACAATGAGCAGTTCTTC

d_gene: -
j_gene: TRBJ1-1
v_gene: TRBV7-2
abundance: -
CDR3aa: CASSASDSPNTEAFF
CDR3nt: TGTGCCAGCAGCGCCTCGGACAGCCCGAACACTGAAGCTTTCTTT

d_gene: -
j_gene: TRBJ2-1
v_gene: TRBV4-3
abundance: -
CDR3aa: CASSQGSGLGNEQFF
CDR3nt: TGCGCCAGCAGCCAAGGGTCAGGACTGGGCAATGAGCAGTTCTTC

d_gene: TRBD1
j_gene: TRBJ1-2
v_gene: TRBV5-1
abundance: once
CDR3aa: CASSFDRGNPALGYTF
CDR3nt: TGCGCCAGCAGCTTCGACAGGGGGAATCCCGCCCTGGGCTACACCTTC

d_gene: TRBD2
j_gene: TRBJ2-7
v_gene: TRBV7-2
abundance: -
CDR3aa: CASSARRLAGASYEQYF
CDR3nt: TGTGCCAGCAGCGCCCGGAGACTAGCGGGGGCTTCCTACGAGCAGTACTTC

d_gene: TRBD1
j_gene: TRBJ2-6
v_gene: TRBV11-3
abundance: -
CDR3aa: CASSSQGDPSLAGANVLTF
CDR3nt: TGTGCCAGCAGCTCACAGGGGGACCCATCTCTTGCAGGGGCCAACGTCCTGACTTTC

d_gene: TRBD2
j_gene: TRBJ2-2
v_gene: TRBV4-1
abundance: -
CDR3aa: CASSQDFAGGPFSGELFF
CDR3nt: TGCGCCAGCAGCCAAGATTTTGCGGGAGGGCCGTTCTCCGGGGAGCTGTTTTTT

d_gene: -
j_gene: TRBJ2-1
v_gene: TRBV5-1
abundance: -
CDR3aa: CASSLGTIVTEQFF
CDR3nt: TGCGCCAGCAGCTTGGGGACTATAGTGACTGAGCAGTTCTTC

d_gene: TRBD2
j_gene: TRBJ2-3
v_gene: TRBV9
abundance: -
CDR3aa: CASSGDLGTSGDLNTDTQYF
CDR3nt: TGTGCCAGCAGCGGAGACTTGGGGACTAGCGGGGACCTGAACACAGATACGCAGTATTTT

d_gene: -
j_gene: TRBJ1-1
v_gene: TRBV19
abundance: -
CDR3aa: CASSLTVNTEAFF
CDR3nt: TGTGCCAGTAGTCTGACAGTGAACACTGAAGCTTTCTTT

d_gene: -
j_gene: TRBJ1-2
v_gene: TRBV6-5
abundance: -
CDR3aa: CASSYGTDYGYTF
CDR3nt: TGTGCCAGCAGTTACGGGACGGACTATGGCTACACCTTC

d_gene: -
j_gene: TRBJ2-2
v_gene: TRBV7-9
abundance: -
CDR3aa: CASRPSGTTRTGELFF
CDR3nt: TGTGCCAGCAGACCTTCCGGGACAACTCGTACCGGGGAGCTGTTTTTT

d_gene: -
j_gene: TRBJ1-5
v_gene: TRBV6-2/TRBV6-3
abundance: -
CDR3aa: CASSYSIGIRQPQHF
CDR3nt: TGTGCCAGCAGTTACTCGATAGGAATCCGTCAGCCCCAGCATTTT

d_gene: -
j_gene: TRBJ2-7
v_gene: TRBV5-1
abundance: -
CDR3aa: CASSFQGNEQYF
CDR3nt: TGCGCCAGCAGCTTCCAGGGAAACGAGCAGTACTTC

d_gene: -
j_gene: TRBJ1-3
v_gene: TRBV16
abundance: -
CDR3aa: CASNPGAGNTIYF
CDR3nt: TGTGCCAGCAACCCGGGGGCTGGAAACACCATATATTTT

d_gene: -
j_gene: TRBJ1-3
v_gene: TRBV4-2
abundance: -
CDR3aa: CASSQVVLEAGNTIYF
CDR3nt: TGTGCCAGCAGCCAAGTAGTGCTAGAGGCTGGAAACACCATATATTTT

d_gene: -
j_gene: TRBJ1-1
v_gene: TRBV5-4
abundance: -
CDR3aa: CASSSRGGGPEGFF
CDR3nt: TGTGCCAGCAGCTCACGAGGGGGGGGTCCTGAGGGTTTCTTT